This T cell receptor (beta chain) was captured in a study of blood T cell repertoires in COVID-19 (dated by TCRdb to the early 2020s). About the full investigation: The collaborator samples originated in the United States, Italy and Spain and spanned the acute and convalescent phases of COVID-19. The prospective study material was composed of cDNA or gDNA derived from T cells, B-cell-depleted T cells, or PBMCs. The dataset comprised deeply sampled blood TCRbeta repertoires from subjects exposed to, actively infected with, or recovered from COVID-19. The repertoires were made available in a free public database intended to serve as a resource for research on the immune response to SARS-CoV-2. The samples were drawn from the first 160 participants of the ongoing ImmuneRACE study and from 1,200 or so subjects provided by 6 global collaborators. The sample metadata nearly always contained a de-identified subject ID, COVID-19 status, age in years and sex. Where available, HLA class I and class II types were taken from metadata supplied by the sample provider and were not determined by assay-based typing. What the study reported, not specific to this receptor: The amount of clinical and demographic metadata varied by source and participant and was provided uncurated.

TCRbeta CDR3 regions were amplified from genomic DNA using the immunoSEQ Assay, a bias-controlled multiplex PCR. The original pipeline was this. The number of nucleated cells in each sample was estimated by amplification of reference gene primers within the assay. To quantify the absolute abundance of each unique TCRbeta CDR3 rearrangement, sequence reads were collapsed and filtered. Productive Simpson clonality was computed per sample as the square root of Simpson's diversity index over productive rearrangements. Sourced from immuneACCESS, this table was stored by TCRdb with only in-frame sequences that have V and J called. A share of the clones is absent; for the studies checked, an unresolved V gene accounts for under half, and the remainder has no known explanation. The D gene and trimming were derived from the DNA, and the V and J assignments and clone size from that table. This sample lists more than 250,000 clones; approximately 82% were detected once. The ten largest clones add up to approximately 5% of the sample.

The V end loses 6 bases and the J end loses 3 bases, and a stretch of 12 bases separates them. The CDR3 sequence holds 14 residues, the cysteine and phenylalanine included. Kept here is only the CDR3 DNA, which spans 42 bases and is read in frame from base 1. Via the germline V gene, CDR1 is MDHEN and CDR2 SYDVKM. This clone appeared a few times. It lacks a known antigen. Base qualities are not provided; no much larger clone lies one nucleotide away. Enrolling through a virtual design, the prospective study's participants ranged in age from about 18 to 89 years and lived across about two dozen United States geographic areas. To assign participants to cohorts, the prospective study relied on clinical history that participants themselves reported in a screening survey and a study questionnaire. Exposed participants had been in contact, within 2 weeks of entering the study, with a person who had a PCR-confirmed or clinician-diagnosed case of COVID-19. In the prospective study, mobile phlebotomists collected whole blood, serum and a nasopharyngeal or oropharyngeal swab from each participant. Over an approximately 2-month period, participants in the prospective study had the option of providing additional blood draws and questionnaires. Before DNA extraction, prospective study blood samples were shipped either frozen or at room temperature.

The TCR comes from a man aged 35-49 years who had been exposed to COVID-19. The rearrangement combines TRBV28 with TRBJ1-5; the D segment could be TRBD1, given 5 matching bases. Material: PBMCs or T cells enriched from blood (not recorded which). The base sequence is TGTGCCAGCAGCGAGACAGAACTCAATCAGCCCCAGCATTTT. Its protein reads: CASSETELNQPQHF.